Below are 21 T cell receptor beta chains sequenced from a single sample in a study of blood T cells in healthy people across ages. The authors ran a second PCR of about 6 to 11 cycles using a sample-barcoded 5' primer and a J-beta primer mix. Each CDR3 protein is one row after TCRdb ran MiXCR on the 5' RACE reads. The table has hundreds of thousands of distinct CDR3 sequences, about 61% seen once. Sample: blood. Every receptor here comes from a man in his forties or fifties in good health.

The gene calls are TRBV18 and TRBJ1-1; D is perhaps TRBD1 (6 bases). The germline CDR1 and CDR2 sequences are KGHSH and LQKENI. Trimming cost V 5 bases and J 0 bases, with 13 bases left between them. The CDR3 has 15 residues. The CDR3 protein is CASSTHREMNTEAFF. The CDR3 region has the DNA TGTGCCAGCTCAACCCACAGGGAGATGAACACTGAAGCTTTCTTT.

The chain employs TRBV27 and TRBJ2-1; D perhaps matches TRBD1 (6 bases). The J call may be faulty, since TRBJ2-7 better matches the DNA end. The length of the CDR3 is 15 residues. From germline, CDR1 is MNHEY and CDR2 SMNVEV (reference sequence). DNA for the CDR3: TGTGCCAGCAGTTGGGTTCGGGACATAACAAATGAGCAGTACTTC. Encoded protein: CASSWVRDITNEQYF.

This clonotype has a handful of counts. The CDR3 DNA reads as TGTGCCACCAGCAGAGTGGGGGAGGGAAGGAATGGCTACACCTTC. Its translation: CATSRVGEGRNGYTF. The rearrangement uses TRBV15 and TRBJ1-2; D perhaps matches TRBD1 (5 bases). Germline V lookup: CDR1 LNHNV, CDR2 YYDKDF (reference sequence). V was cut by 1 base and J by 6 bases, with 15 bases left in between. The CDR3 length is 15 residues. Full variable domain (outside the CDR3, taken from reference TRBV15 and TRBJ1-2): DAMVIQNPRYQVTQFGKPVTLSCSQTLNHNVMYWYQQKSSQAPKLLFHYYDKDFNNEADTPDNFQSRRPNTSFCFLDIRSPGLGDTAMYLCATSRVGEGRNGYTFGSGTRLTVV.

Only one count was recorded for this clonotype. At one boundary the junction diverges from the germline segment, which might be a read error. The CDR3 spells CASTKAGVSTDAQYF. The CDR3 DNA follows: TGTGCCAGCACCAAAGCGGGGGTTAGCACAGATGCGCAGTATTTT. J is TRBJ2-3 and V is TRBV12-3 or TRBV12-4, with 8 bases matching TRBD2. The CDR3 has 15 residues.

V is TRBV27 and J is TRBJ2-7, with 9 bases aligning to TRBD1. Losses at the gene ends were 6 bases for V and 5 bases for J; bases not matched to a gene: 5. In germline, CDR1 is MNHEY, CDR2 SMNVEV (reference sequence). The CDR3 sequence is 13 residues long. The CDR3 region is CASRLTGGNEQYF. CDR3 bases: TGTGCCAGCAGGCTGACAGGGGGAAACGAGCAGTACTTC.

The rearrangement joins TRBV5-1 to TRBJ1-6; TRBD1 might be the D (5 bases). Germline V gene sequence: CDR1 SGHRS, CDR2 YFSETQ. Trimming took off 4 bases at V and 10 bases at J, with 12 bases between the two ends. This CDR3 comprises 13 residues. The CDR3 DNA reads TGCGCCAGCAGCGGAACAGGTCGGTCACCCCTCCACTTT. Protein product: CASSGTGRSPLHF.

A few counts support this clonotype. The J gene is TRBJ2-7, the V gene TRBV29-1, with D possibly matching TRBD1 (6 bases). The V gene lost 6 bases and the J gene lost 7 bases, with 13 bases spanning the gap. CDR1 is SQVTM, CDR2 ANQGSEA, per germline. The CDR3 covers 11 residues. As DNA, the CDR3 is TGCAGCGTCGCCGAACAGGGAGAGCAGTACTTC. Translating gives CSVAEQGEQYF.

This clonotype was detected a few times. V usage is TRBV7-2 and J usage is TRBJ2-7, with a possible D match to TRBD1 (5 bases). The V gene lost 1 base and the J gene lost 5 bases, with 12 bases spanning the gap. The CDR3 length is 14 residues. Germline lookup yields CDR1 SGHTA and CDR2 FQGNSA. The CDR3 reads CASSLGWGVDEQYF. The CDR3, as DNA: TGTGCCAGCAGCTTAGGGTGGGGCGTCGACGAGCAGTACTTC.

The gene calls are TRBV10-3 and TRBJ1-5; D not certain. This CDR3 has 14 residues. V was cut by 0 bases and J by 7 bases, with 10 bases left in between. CDR1 is ENHRY and CDR2 is SYGVKD in the germline V gene. This CDR3 reads CAISESGGIQPQHF. CDR3 in DNA: TGTGCCATCAGTGAGTCAGGAGGGATACAGCCCCAGCATTTT.

The chain couples TRBV29-1 to TRBJ2-5; the D gene is possibly TRBD2 (6 bases). The CDR3 extends over 12 amino acids. V was pared by 7 bases and J by 5 bases, with 14 bases between. CDR1 and CDR2 (germline): SQVTM, ANQGSEA. The CDR3 loop is CSAGAMGETQYF. CDR3 DNA: TGCAGCGCGGGAGCGATGGGGGAGACCCAGTACTTC.

The chain recombines TRBV28 with TRBJ1-4; D might be TRBD1 (6 bases). In germline, CDR1 is MDHEN, CDR2 SYDVKM. V lost 5 bases and J 7 bases, leaving 14 bases between the germline ends. The CDR3 totals 14 residues. CDR3 residues: CASSLQGLVEKLFF. The DNA for the CDR3 is TGTGCCAGCAGTCTGCAGGGGTTGGTTGAAAAACTGTTTTTT.

The V call is TRBV29-1, the J call TRBJ1-2, with a weak D call TRBD1 (5 bases). The CDR3 contains 16 residues. Trimming shortened V by 5 bases and J by 8 bases, and 27 bases separated the two germline ends. CDR1 SQVTM and CDR2 ANQGSEA come from the germline V gene. The CDR3 region is CSVFLMADIDRGGYTF. The CDR3, as DNA: TGCAGCGTTTTCCTGATGGCCGATATTGACCGGGGCGGCTACACCTTC.

The rearrangement uses TRBV24-1 and TRBJ2-7; tentative D call: TRBD1 (6 bases). The CDR3 has 12 residues. The V end was cut by 1 base, the J end by 7 bases, with 7 bases between. Germline V lookup: CDR1 KGHDR, CDR2 SFDVKD. CDR3 DNA: TGTGCCACCAGTGATTTAGGGACAGAGCAGTACTTC. Translating gives CATSDLGTEQYF.

This rearrangement joins TRBV27 to TRBJ2-3; D uncertain. The CDR3 is made up of 10 amino acids. CDR1 and CDR2 (germline): MNHEY, SMNVEV (reference sequence). The CDR3 DNA is TGTGCAGTGGGGATAGGGACGCAGTATTTT. This translates into CAVGIGTQYF.

The chain is built from TRBV29-1 and TRBJ1-2; 8 nucleotides agree with TRBD1. After removal of 5 bases from V and 4 bases from J, the junction contained 9 bases not matched to a gene. From germline, CDR1 is SQVTM and CDR2 ANQGSEA. The CDR3 has 14 amino acids. The CDR3 sequence is CSVRLGDRTYGYTF. DNA of the CDR3: TGCAGCGTTCGGCTTGGGGACAGGACCTATGGCTACACCTTC.

This clonotype was found a few times. This sequence joins TRBV2 and TRBJ2-7, with 13 bases lining up with TRBD2. The V segment lost 7 bases and the J segment 7 bases; nucleotides outside the gene matches: 7. The CDR3 contains 14 residues. Germline V gene sequence: CDR1 SNHLY, CDR2 FYNNEI. CDR3 in DNA: TGTGCCAGCACCGGACTAGCGGGAGTAGCTGAGCAGTACTTC. It encodes CASTGLAGVAEQYF.

This clonotype was picked up a small number of times. The V call is TRBV29-1, the J call TRBJ2-1, with 8 nucleotides matching TRBD2. The germline CDR1 and CDR2 sequences are SQVTM and ANQGSEA. The J segment lost 9 bases and the V segment lost 6 bases, leaving 13 bases of the junction unmatched. The CDR3 extends over 14 amino acids. The CDR3 DNA is TGCAGCGTAGCGGGAGTGAACCTAATTAGTGAGCAGTTCTTC. This translates into CSVAGVNLISEQFF.

This clonotype has just a few counts. The chain couples TRBV7-9 to TRBJ2-6; 8 nucleotides match TRBD1. J was trimmed by 2 bases and V by 5 bases; bases with no gene match: 2. Germline V lookup: CDR1 SEHNR, CDR2 FQNEAQ (reference sequence). CDR3 length: 15 residues. CDR3 nucleotide sequence: TGTGCCAGCAGCGGGACAGGACCTGGGGCCAACGTCCTGACTTTC. Amino acid sequence: CASSGTGPGANVLTF.

CDR3 loop: CSARIPSVGSYEQYF. CDR3 bases: TGCAGTGCTAGGATACCCAGCGTCGGCTCCTACGAGCAGTACTTC. The J gene is TRBJ2-7, the V gene TRBV20-1; D unresolved. The CDR3 totals 15 residues. Trimming took off 3 bases at V and 0 bases at J, with 15 bases between the two ends. Per the germline V gene, CDR1 is DFQATT and CDR2 is SNEGSKA (reference sequence).

This clonotype was seen once. V gene TRBV6-5 combines with J gene TRBJ1-1; D is perhaps TRBD1 (6 bases). CDR1 is MNHEY, CDR2 SVGAGI, per germline. The CDR3 length is 12 residues. V shed 2 bases and J shed 8 bases, with 9 bases lying between them. Written as DNA, the CDR3 is TGTGCCAGCAGTTACCAGACAGGCGAAGCTTTCTTT. Its translation: CASSYQTGEAFF.

This chain uses TRBV9 with TRBJ2-3; D is perhaps TRBD2 (5 bases). Germline CDR1 and CDR2: SGDLS and YYNGEE. The length of the CDR3 is 16 residues. V was trimmed by 4 bases and J by 0 bases, leaving 15 bases between them. CDR3 in DNA: TGTGCCAGCAGCCCTCGAGCGGTTACTAGCACAGATACGCAGTATTTT. It translates to CASSPRAVTSTDTQYF.